This T cell receptor (beta chain) was captured by sequencing in a study of OX40 agonist ivuxolimab in advanced cancers. Study-level information: All patients had ivuxolimab intravenously every 2 weeks at 0.01 to 10 mg/kg.

The protocol was immunoSEQ multiplex PCR, while the TCRdb copy is restricted to in-frame clones and leaves out a portion. The sample has 100,000 to 150,000 clones, just over 90% seen once. V shed 1 base and J 6 bases; nucleotides not matched to a gene: 12. This CDR3 contains 16 residues. In germline, CDR1 is SGHTA, CDR2 FQGNSA. Collection of blood occurred at baseline, at cycle 4 day 1, and at cycle 7 day 1. This chain uses TRBV7-2 with TRBJ2-7; 7 bases fit TRBD2. This receptor was identified in an adult with an advanced solid tumor such as melanoma, head and neck, liver or kidney cancer. Specimen: CD4+ or CD8+ T cells sorted from blood, collected in a trial of the OX40 agonist ivuxolimab. CDR3 residues: CASSLGSRERTSEQYF. The CDR3, as DNA: TGTGCCAGCAGCTTAGGATCGCGGGAGCGGACTTCCGAGCAGTACTTC.